Shown below are 17 T cell receptor beta chains from a single sample sequenced in a study of shared clonotypes between healthy human individuals (TCRdb year 2020). Libraries were built with the immunoSEQ multiplex PCR assay. In its TCRdb copy, this immuneACCESS table keeps in-frame sequences only and misses some clones. Where compared with another copy, unresolved V genes explain less than half of these, and the others have no known cause. The sample table holds more than 150,000 clones, of which approximately 95% were seen once. Of the sample, more than 0.065% falls within the top ten clones. The material sequenced was naive CD4+ T cells sorted from blood. This sample's cell subset or site label indicates: CD45RA+ positively selected. These receptors came from a woman aged 25-40 years in good health.

This sequence joins TRBV6-6 and TRBJ1-5; TRBD1 aligns across 7 bases. V shed 4 bases, J shed 6 bases, and the junction held 9 bases outside the gene matches. The CDR3 length is 15 residues. The germline gives CDR1 MNHNY, CDR2 SVGAGI (reference sequence). The CDR3 sequence is CASSSPGTEGQPQHF. CDR3 sequence (DNA): TGTGCCAGCAGTTCCCCTGGGACAGAGGGTCAGCCCCAGCATTTT.

V and J are TRBV7-9 and TRBJ2-2; 7 bases fit TRBD1. The CDR3 spans 18 residues. Per the germline V gene, CDR1 is SEHNR and CDR2 is FQNEAQ (reference sequence). With 1 base clipped from V and 4 bases from J, the junction kept 12 bases outside the gene matches. CDR3 in amino acids: CASSLGLGGQLSTGELFF. CDR3 nucleotides: TGTGCCAGCAGCTTAGGTTTAGGGGGACAGCTGAGCACCGGGGAGCTGTTTTTT. The full variable domain, in which reference TRBV7-9 and TRBJ2-2 provide the parts outside the CDR3, is DTGVSQNPRHKITKRGQNVTFRCDPISEHNRLYWYRQTLGQGPEFLTYFQNEAQLEKSRLLSDRFSAERPKGSFSTLEIQRTEQGDSAMYLCASSLGLGGQLSTGELFFGEGSRLTVL.

The gene calls are TRBV5-7 and TRBJ2-7; TRBD2 agrees at 9 bases. TRBV5-7 is noted as an ORF with a role that remains uncertain. There are 14 residues in the CDR3. V shed 3 bases and J 2 bases; nucleotides not matched to a gene: 3. The CDR3 spells CASSCPSGAYEQYF. The CDR3 DNA sequence: TGTGCCAGCAGCTGCCCTAGCGGGGCCTACGAGCAGTACTTC.

This clone was found once. This chain connects TRBV27 to TRBJ1-2; the D is unclear. The CDR3 covers 14 residues. The V gene's germline CDR1 is MNHEY and CDR2 SMNVEV (reference sequence). V was trimmed by 2 bases and J by 1 base, leaving 8 bases between them. The CDR3 bases are TGTGCCAGCAGTTTAAGTAGGGTTAACTATGGCTACACCTTC. This encodes CASSLSRVNYGYTF.

This sequence joins TRBV19 and TRBJ2-5; 10 bases are a match to TRBD2. The CDR3 contains 14 residues. Per germline, CDR1 LNHDA and CDR2 SQIVND (reference sequence). Trimming cost V 6 bases and J 4 bases; bases outside gene matches: 5. CDR3 protein: CASSLAGVGETQYF. The CDR3 region has the DNA TGTGCCAGTAGCCTAGCGGGAGTTGGAGAGACCCAGTACTTC.

V gene TRBV11-2 combines with J gene TRBJ1-4; D is possibly TRBD1 (6 bases). The CDR3 length is 15 residues. V lost 5 bases, J lost 4 bases, and 14 bases lay in between. Germline CDR1 SGHAT, CDR2 FQNNGV. The DNA of the CDR3 is TGTGCCAGCAGCCCCAACAGGGCCCGTAATGAAAAACTGTTTTTT. The encoded protein is CASSPNRARNEKLFF.

The J gene is TRBJ2-7, the V gene TRBV6-1; 7 bases are a match to TRBD1. This CDR3 is built from 14 residues. Germline V CDR1 and CDR2: MNHNS, SASEGT. The J segment lost 2 bases and the V segment lost 5 bases, leaving 6 bases of the junction unmatched. DNA for the CDR3: TGTGCCAGCAGTTCGAAAACAGGGGCCTACGAGCAGTACTTC. Translated, it gives CASSSKTGAYEQYF.

The rearrangement uses TRBV18 and TRBJ2-7, with 11 bases identical to TRBD1. The V gene's germline CDR1 is KGHSH and CDR2 LQKENI. This CDR3 has 14 residues. V was clipped by 2 bases and J by 8 bases; unmatched bases: 5. In nucleotides, the CDR3 is TGTGCCAGCTCACCAGCGGACAGGGGGCCCCAGCAGTACTTC. Amino acid sequence: CASSPADRGPQQYF.

This clone was counted only a few times. V is TRBV20-1 and J is TRBJ2-7, with D possibly matching TRBD1 (6 bases). In germline, CDR1 is DFQATT, CDR2 SNEGSKA (reference sequence). Trimming took off 6 bases at V and 5 bases at J, with 11 bases between the two ends. This CDR3 spans 11 amino acids. The CDR3 nucleotides are TGCAGTGCACCCAGGGGTAACGAGCAGTACTTC. Protein sequence: CSAPRGNEQYF.

The chain is built from TRBV5-1 and TRBJ1-3; D not resolved. From germline, CDR1 is SGHRS and CDR2 YFSETQ. The CDR3 runs to 14 residues. Deletions cut 3 bases from V and 4 bases from J, with 11 bases between. The CDR3 spells CASSSGTEGNTIYF. CDR3 DNA sequence: TGCGCCAGCAGCTCAGGAACGGAGGGAAACACCATATATTTT.

J is TRBJ2-3 and V is TRBV9; D gene ambiguous. Trimming removed 2 bases at V and 0 bases at J, with 7 bases between. Germline V gene data show CDR1 as SGDLS and CDR2 as YYNGEE. This CDR3 comprises 14 residues. The CDR3 sequence: CASSVDFSTDTQYF. In nucleotides, the CDR3 is TGTGCCAGCAGCGTTGATTTCAGCACAGATACGCAGTATTTT.

This sequence joins TRBV5-8 and TRBJ2-5; 10 bases agree with TRBD2. The J call may be mistaken, given a closer DNA end match to TRBJ2-7. Looked up from germline, CDR1 is SGHTS and CDR2 is YDEGEE. The CDR3 is made up of 13 amino acids. The CDR3 sequence: CASSLGLAGEQYF. The CDR3 nucleotides are TGTGCCAGCAGCTTGGGACTAGCGGGCGAGCAGTACTTC.

The chain employs TRBV5-4 and TRBJ2-5, with TRBD2 identical over 7 bases. This CDR3 comprises 15 residues. The V gene's germline CDR1 is SGHNT and CDR2 YYREEE (reference sequence). Unmatched junction bases numbered 14, after V lost 2 bases and J lost 10 bases. CDR3 loop: CASSFGGSGAVDQYF. Written as DNA, the CDR3 is TGTGCCAGCAGCTTCGGCGGGAGCGGCGCAGTGGACCAGTACTTC.

The rearrangement links TRBV7-9 to TRBJ1-2; D gene uncertain. This CDR3 comprises 11 residues. Trimming stripped 5 bases from V and 4 bases from J, with 5 bases between. Germline V CDR1 and CDR2: SEHNR, FQNEAQ (reference sequence). The CDR3 DNA follows: TGTGCCAGCAGCGCCACCTATGGCTACACCTTC. This translates into CASSATYGYTF.

The J gene is TRBJ2-5, the V gene TRBV5-1, with D possibly TRBD2 on 7 matching bases. V lost 6 bases to trimming and J lost 1 base, with 13 bases between them. Germline CDR1 reads SGHRS; CDR2 reads YFSETQ. The CDR3 runs 14 residues. This CDR3 is CASNLGGPQETQYF. The CDR3 DNA follows: TGCGCCAGCAACCTGGGGGGGCCCCAAGAGACCCAGTACTTC.

This chain joins TRBV27 and TRBJ2-1; TRBD2 is a possible D gene (6 bases). This CDR3 is built from 16 residues. Between the trimmed V and J ends, which lost 4 bases and 2 bases, there was a span of 15 bases. Germline CDR1 is MNHEY and CDR2 is SMNVEV (reference sequence). In DNA form, the CDR3 reads TGTGCCAGCAGTTCCCTTTCGCGGGGTACCTACAATGAGCAGTTCTTC. Protein: CASSSLSRGTYNEQFF.

The chain is built from TRBV7-9 and TRBJ1-1, with no clear D. Germline CDR1 is SEHNR and CDR2 is FQNEAQ (reference sequence). There are 12 residues in the CDR3. V shed 8 bases and J shed 1 base, with 8 bases lying between them. The CDR3 sequence is CASAQSNTEAFF. The CDR3 DNA reads TGTGCCAGCGCCCAGTCGAACACTGAAGCTTTCTTT.